Below are 9 T cell receptor beta chains sequenced from a single sample in a study of T-cell reconstitution after alpha-beta-depleted transplantation in children. Unique molecular identifiers were incorporated into the prepared TCRbeta library. TCRdb recomputed calls from the PCR reads with MiXCR, one row per CDR3 protein. The sample has some 400,000 distinct CDR3 sequences; about a fifth are singletons. The starting material was PBMCs from the stem cell graft donor, obtained from the stem cell graft. The receptors stem from a human donor who donated a stem cell graft to a child with acute myeloid leukemia.

This clonotype has a handful of counts. The rearrangement joins TRBV7-9 to TRBJ2-7; TRBD2 matches 10 bases. The V segment lost 4 bases and the J segment 3 bases; nucleotides outside the gene matches: 6. Germline CDR1 and CDR2: SEHNR and FQNEAQ (reference sequence). The CDR3 sequence is 15 residues long. In nucleotides, the CDR3 is TGTGCCAGCAGCTCCTGGACTAGCGGCCGCTACGAGCAGTACTTC. This sequence encodes CASSSWTSGRYEQYF.

The genes are TRBV9 and TRBJ2-5; 7 nucleotides line up with TRBD1. Germline V gene lookup returns CDR1 SGDLS and CDR2 YYNGEE. Germline trimming cut 0 bases from V and 5 bases from J; bases unmatched to any gene: 7. The CDR3 contains 15 residues. The CDR3 protein is CASSVESSRGETQYF. The CDR3 DNA sequence: TGTGCCAGCAGCGTAGAGTCCAGCAGGGGGGAGACCCAGTACTTC.

This clonotype occurred many times. This chain uses TRBV24-1 with TRBJ1-5, with TRBD1 identical over 7 bases. This CDR3 is 13 amino acids long. The V and J ends lost 3 bases and 11 bases, in that order; junction bases with no gene match: 6. The germline V gene has CDR1 KGHDR and CDR2 SFDVKD. The DNA for the CDR3 is TGTGCCACCAGTGATGTGCAGGGGGGAACCCAGCATTTT. This codes for CATSDVQGGTQHF.

The table lists this clonotype with many counts. The V and J genes are TRBV29-1 and TRBJ2-4; D gene uncertain. The CDR3 sequence is 14 residues long. V lost 3 bases, J lost 0 bases, and 9 bases lay in between. Per the germline V gene, CDR1 is SQVTM and CDR2 is ANQGSEA. The CDR3 sequence: CSVESVLAKNIQYF. The CDR3, as DNA: TGCAGCGTTGAGTCAGTTCTAGCCAAAAACATTCAGTACTTC. Drawing the rest from reference TRBV29-1 and TRBJ2-4, the complete variable domain is SAVISQKPSRDICQRGTSLTIQCQVDSQVTMMFWYRQQPGQSLTLIATANQGSEATYESGFVIDKFPISRPNLTFSTLTVSNMSPEDSSIYLCSVESVLAKNIQYFGAGTRLSVL.

This clonotype was seen many times. This chain joins TRBV20-1 and TRBJ2-7; D might be TRBD1 or TRBD2, each matching 6 bases. Trimming shortened V by 5 bases and J by 3 bases, and 20 bases separated the two germline ends. The CDR3 has 15 residues. Germline-derived CDR1 and CDR2 are DFQATT and SNEGSKA (reference sequence). The CDR3 sequence is CSAQTSGASSYEQYF. The CDR3 DNA reads as TGCAGTGCTCAGACCTCGGGGGCGAGTAGCTACGAGCAGTACTTC.

The V and J genes are TRBV29-1 and TRBJ1-1, with a tentative D call TRBD1 (5 bases). Germline V gives CDR1 SQVTM, CDR2 ANQGSEA. The V end was cut by 2 bases, the J end by 10 bases, with 11 bases between. This CDR3 has 11 residues. The CDR3 spells CSVESGEGAFF. CDR3 bases: TGCAGCGTTGAATCGGGGGAGGGAGCTTTCTTT.

The rearrangement joins TRBV24-1 to TRBJ2-1, with 8 bases aligning to TRBD1. This CDR3 has 14 residues. After removal of 0 bases from V and 7 bases from J, the junction contained 1 base not matched to a gene. Germline V gives CDR1 KGHDR, CDR2 SFDVKD. CDR3 bases: TGTGCCACCAGTGATTTGCAGGGGGCTAATGAGCAGTTCTTC. Translated, it gives CATSDLQGANEQFF.

This clonotype was seen a handful of times. As DNA, the CDR3 is TGTGCCAGCAACTCTATGGGCGGCGGGAGGGTCTACGAGCAGTACTTC. Translated, it gives CASNSMGGGRVYEQYF. The V and J genes are TRBV28 and TRBJ2-7, with TRBD2 matching over 9 bases. CDR1 MDHEN and CDR2 SYDVKM come from the germline V gene. Trimming removed 7 bases from V and 3 bases from J; junction bases left unmatched: 13. The CDR3 length is 16 residues.

This clonotype was counted at least ten times. The chain combines TRBV20-1 with TRBJ2-3, with 9 bases fitting TRBD2. V trimming: 0 bases; J trimming: 2 bases; junction bases outside the gene matches: 9. Germline V gene sequence: CDR1 DFQATT, CDR2 SNEGSKA (reference sequence). This CDR3 comprises 17 residues. This CDR3 reads CSARDVVASGDTDTQYF. DNA for the CDR3: TGCAGTGCTAGAGATGTGGTGGCTAGCGGGGACACAGATACGCAGTATTTT.